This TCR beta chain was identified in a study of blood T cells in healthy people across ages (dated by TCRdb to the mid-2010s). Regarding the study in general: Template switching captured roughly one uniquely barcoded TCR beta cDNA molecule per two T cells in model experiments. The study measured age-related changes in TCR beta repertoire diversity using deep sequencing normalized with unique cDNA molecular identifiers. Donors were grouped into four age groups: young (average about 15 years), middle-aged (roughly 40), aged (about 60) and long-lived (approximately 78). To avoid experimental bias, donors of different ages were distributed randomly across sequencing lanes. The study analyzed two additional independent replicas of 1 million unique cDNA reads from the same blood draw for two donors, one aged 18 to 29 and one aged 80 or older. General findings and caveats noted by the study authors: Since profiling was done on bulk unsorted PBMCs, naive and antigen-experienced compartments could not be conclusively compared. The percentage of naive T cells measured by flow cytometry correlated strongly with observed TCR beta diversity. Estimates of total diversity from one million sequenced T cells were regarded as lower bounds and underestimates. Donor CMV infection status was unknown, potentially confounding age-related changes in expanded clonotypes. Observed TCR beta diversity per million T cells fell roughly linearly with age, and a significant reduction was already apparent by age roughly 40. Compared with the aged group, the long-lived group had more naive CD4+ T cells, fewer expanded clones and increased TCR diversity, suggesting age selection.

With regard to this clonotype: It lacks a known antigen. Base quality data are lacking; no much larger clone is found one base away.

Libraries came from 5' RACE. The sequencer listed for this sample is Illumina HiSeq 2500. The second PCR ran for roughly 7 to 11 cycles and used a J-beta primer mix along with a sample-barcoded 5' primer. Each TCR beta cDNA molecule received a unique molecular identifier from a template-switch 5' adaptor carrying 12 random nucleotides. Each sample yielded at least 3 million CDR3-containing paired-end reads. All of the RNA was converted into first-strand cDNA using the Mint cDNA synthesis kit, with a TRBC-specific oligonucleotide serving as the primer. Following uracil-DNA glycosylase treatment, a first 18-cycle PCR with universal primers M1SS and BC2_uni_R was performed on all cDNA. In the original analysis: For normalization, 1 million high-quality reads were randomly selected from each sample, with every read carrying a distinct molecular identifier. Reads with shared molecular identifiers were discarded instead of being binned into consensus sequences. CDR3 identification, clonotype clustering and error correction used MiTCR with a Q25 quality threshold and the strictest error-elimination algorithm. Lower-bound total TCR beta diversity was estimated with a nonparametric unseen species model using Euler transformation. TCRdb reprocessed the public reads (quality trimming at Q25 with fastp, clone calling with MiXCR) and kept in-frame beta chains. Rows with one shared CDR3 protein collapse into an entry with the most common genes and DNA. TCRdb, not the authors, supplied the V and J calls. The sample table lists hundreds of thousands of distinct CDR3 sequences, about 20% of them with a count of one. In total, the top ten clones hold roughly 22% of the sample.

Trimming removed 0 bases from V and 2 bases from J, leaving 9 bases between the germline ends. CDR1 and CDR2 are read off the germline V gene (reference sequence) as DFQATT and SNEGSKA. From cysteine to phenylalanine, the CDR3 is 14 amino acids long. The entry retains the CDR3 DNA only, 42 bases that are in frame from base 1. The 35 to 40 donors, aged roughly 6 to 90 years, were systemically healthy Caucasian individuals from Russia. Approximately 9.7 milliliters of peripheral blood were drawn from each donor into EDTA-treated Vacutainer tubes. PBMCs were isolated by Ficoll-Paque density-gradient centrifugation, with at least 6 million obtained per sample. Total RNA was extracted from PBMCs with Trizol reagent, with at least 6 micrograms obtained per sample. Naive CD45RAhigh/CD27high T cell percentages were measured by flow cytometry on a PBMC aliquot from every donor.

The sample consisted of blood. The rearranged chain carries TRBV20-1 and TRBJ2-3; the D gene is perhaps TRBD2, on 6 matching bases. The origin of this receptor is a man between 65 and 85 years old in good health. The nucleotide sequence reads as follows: TGCAGTGCTAGAGAGGCGGGATACACAGATACGCAGTATTTT. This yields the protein CSAREAGYTDTQYF.